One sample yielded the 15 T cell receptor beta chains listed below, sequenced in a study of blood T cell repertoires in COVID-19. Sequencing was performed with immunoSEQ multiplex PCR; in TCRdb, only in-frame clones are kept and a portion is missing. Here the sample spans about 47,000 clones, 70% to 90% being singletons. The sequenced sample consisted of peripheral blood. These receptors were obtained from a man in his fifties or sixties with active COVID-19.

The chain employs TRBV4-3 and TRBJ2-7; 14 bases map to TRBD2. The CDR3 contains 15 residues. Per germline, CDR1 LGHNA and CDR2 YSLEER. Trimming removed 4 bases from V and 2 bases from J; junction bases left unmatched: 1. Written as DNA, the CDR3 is TGCGCCAGCAGCCCGGGACTAGCGGGGGCCTACGAGCAGTACTTC. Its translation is CASSPGLAGAYEQYF.

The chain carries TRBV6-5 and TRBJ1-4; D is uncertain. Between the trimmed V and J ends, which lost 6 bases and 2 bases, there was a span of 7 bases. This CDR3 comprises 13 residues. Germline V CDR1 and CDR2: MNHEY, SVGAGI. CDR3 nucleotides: TGTGCCAGCAGCACGGTTACTAATGAAAAACTGTTTTTT. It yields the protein CASSTVTNEKLFF.

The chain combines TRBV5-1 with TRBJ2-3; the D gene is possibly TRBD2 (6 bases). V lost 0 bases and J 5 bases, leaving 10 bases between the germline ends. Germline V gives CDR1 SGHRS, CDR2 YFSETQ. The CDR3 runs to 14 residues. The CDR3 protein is CASSLGAGIDTQYF. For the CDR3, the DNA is TGCGCCAGCAGCTTGGGGGCGGGAATAGATACGCAGTATTTT.

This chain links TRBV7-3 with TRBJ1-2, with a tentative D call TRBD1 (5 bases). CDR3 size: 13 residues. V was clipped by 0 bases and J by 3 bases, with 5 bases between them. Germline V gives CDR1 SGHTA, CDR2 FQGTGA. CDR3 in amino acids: CASSLTTDYGYTF. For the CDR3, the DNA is TGTGCCAGCAGCTTAACGACAGACTATGGCTACACCTTC.

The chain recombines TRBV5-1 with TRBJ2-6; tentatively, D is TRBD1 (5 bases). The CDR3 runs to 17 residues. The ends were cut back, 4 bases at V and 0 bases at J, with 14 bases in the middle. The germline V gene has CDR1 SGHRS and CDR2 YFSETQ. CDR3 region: CASSTGRLSSGANVLTF. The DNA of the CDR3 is TGCGCCAGCAGCACAGGACGGTTAAGCTCTGGGGCCAACGTCCTGACTTTC.

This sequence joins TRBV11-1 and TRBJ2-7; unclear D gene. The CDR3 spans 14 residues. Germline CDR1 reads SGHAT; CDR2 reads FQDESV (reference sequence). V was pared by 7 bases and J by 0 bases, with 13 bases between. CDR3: CASKADTSSYEQYF. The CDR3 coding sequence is TGTGCCAGCAAGGCAGACACAAGCTCCTACGAGCAGTACTTC.

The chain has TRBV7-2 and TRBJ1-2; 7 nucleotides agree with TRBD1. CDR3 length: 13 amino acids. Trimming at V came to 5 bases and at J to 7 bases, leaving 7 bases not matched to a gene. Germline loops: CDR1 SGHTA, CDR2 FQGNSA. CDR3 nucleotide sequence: TGTGCCAGCAGCGACACAGGGGTGGGTGGCTACACCTTC. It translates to CASSDTGVGGYTF. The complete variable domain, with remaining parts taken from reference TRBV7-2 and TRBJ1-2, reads GAGVSQSPSNKVTEKGKDVELRCDPISGHTALYWYRQSLGQGLEFLIYFQGNSAPDKSGLPSDRFSAERTGGSVSTLTIQRTQQEDSAVYLCASSDTGVGGYTFGSGTRLTVV.

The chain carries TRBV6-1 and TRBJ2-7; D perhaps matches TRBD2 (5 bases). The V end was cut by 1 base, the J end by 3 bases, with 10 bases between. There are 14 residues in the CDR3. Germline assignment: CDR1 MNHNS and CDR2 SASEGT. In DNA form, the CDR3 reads TGTGCCAGCAGTGAAGTCGAAGGGAGCTACGAGCAGTACTTC. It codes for CASSEVEGSYEQYF.

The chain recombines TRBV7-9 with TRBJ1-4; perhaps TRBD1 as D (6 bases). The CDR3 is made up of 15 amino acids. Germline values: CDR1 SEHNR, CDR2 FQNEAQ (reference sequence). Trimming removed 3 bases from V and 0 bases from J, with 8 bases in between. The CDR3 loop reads CASSFQGTTNEKLFF. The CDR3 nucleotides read TGTGCCAGCAGCTTTCAGGGGACAACTAATGAAAAACTGTTTTTT.

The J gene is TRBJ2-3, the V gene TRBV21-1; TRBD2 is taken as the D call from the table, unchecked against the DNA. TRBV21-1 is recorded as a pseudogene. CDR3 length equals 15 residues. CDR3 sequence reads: CASSKGRCGPDTQYF. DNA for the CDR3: TGTGCCAGCAGCAAAGGACGCTGCGGGCCAGATACGCAGTATTTT.

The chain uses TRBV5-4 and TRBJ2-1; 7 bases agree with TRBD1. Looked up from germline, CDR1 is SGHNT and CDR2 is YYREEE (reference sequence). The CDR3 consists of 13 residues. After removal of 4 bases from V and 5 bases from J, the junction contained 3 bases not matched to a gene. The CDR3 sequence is CASSTDRDNEQFF. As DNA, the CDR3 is TGTGCCAGCAGCACCGACAGGGACAATGAGCAGTTCTTC. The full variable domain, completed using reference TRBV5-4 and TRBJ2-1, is ETGVTQSPTHLIKTRGQQVTLRCSSQSGHNTVSWYQQALGQGPQFIFQYYREEENGRGNFPPRFSGLQFPNYSSELNVNALELDDSALYLCASSTDRDNEQFFGPGTRLTVL.

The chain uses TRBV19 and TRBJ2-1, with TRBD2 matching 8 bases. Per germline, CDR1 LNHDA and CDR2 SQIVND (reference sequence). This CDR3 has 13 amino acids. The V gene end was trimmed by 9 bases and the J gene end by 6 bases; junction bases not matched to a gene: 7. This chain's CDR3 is CASSRTSFNEQFF. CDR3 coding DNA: TGTGCCAGCTCCCGGACTAGCTTCAATGAGCAGTTCTTC.

For the CDR3, the DNA is TGTGCCAGCAGTTTAACAGCTGAAGCTTTCTTT. Encoded protein: CASSLTAEAFF. The rearrangement links TRBV12-3 or TRBV12-4 to TRBJ1-1; D is undetermined. This CDR3 has 11 amino acids. Between the trimmed V and J ends, which lost 2 bases and 6 bases, there was a span of 4 bases.

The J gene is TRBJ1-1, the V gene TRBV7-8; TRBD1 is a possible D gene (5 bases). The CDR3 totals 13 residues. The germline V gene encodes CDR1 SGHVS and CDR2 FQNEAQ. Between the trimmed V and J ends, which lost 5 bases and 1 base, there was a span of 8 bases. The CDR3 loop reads CASSPGQNTEAFF. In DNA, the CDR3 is TGTGCCAGCAGCCCAGGACAGAACACTGAAGCTTTCTTT.

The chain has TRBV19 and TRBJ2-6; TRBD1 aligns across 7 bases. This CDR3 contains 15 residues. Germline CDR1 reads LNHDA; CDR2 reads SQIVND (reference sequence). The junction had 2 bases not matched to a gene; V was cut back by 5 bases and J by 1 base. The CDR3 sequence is CASSGGQSGANVLTF. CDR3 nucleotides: TGTGCCAGTAGTGGGGGACAGTCTGGGGCCAACGTCCTGACTTTC.